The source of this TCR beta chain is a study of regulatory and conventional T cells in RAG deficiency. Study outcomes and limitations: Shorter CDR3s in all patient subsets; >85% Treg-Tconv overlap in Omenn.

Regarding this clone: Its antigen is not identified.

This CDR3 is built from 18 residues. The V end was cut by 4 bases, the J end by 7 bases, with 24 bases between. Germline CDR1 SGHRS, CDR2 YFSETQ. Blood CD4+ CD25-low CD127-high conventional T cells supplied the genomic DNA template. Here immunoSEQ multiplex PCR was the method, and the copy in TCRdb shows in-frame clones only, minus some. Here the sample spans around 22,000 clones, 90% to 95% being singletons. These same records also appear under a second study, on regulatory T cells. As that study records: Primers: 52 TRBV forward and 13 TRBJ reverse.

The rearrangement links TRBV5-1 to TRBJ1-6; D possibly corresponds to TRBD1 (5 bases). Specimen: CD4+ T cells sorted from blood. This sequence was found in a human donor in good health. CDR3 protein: CASSQTGTWGAGNSPLHF. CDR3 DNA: TGCGCCAGCAGCCAGACCGGGACTTGGGGTGCAGGGAATTCACCCCTCCACTTT.